This entry features one T cell receptor beta chain sequence. Antigen unknown. The data were taken from a study of shared clonotypes between healthy human individuals. Study at large: Per-donor plates numbered three CD4 naive, three CD4 memory, two CD8 naive and one CD8 memory.

TCRdb keeps only in-frame clones here, not all; method: immunoSEQ multiplex PCR. The profile covers roughly 2.4 million clones, with about 94% appearing a single time and roughly 0.13% taken by the ten largest. Study outcomes and limitations: Shared clonotypes: approximately 4.5% naive CD4, about 3.5% naive CD8, 2.3% memory CD4, about 0.41% memory CD8.

A CD45RA-negative memory subset and a CD45RA+ naive subset were separated from the CD4+ cells. This CDR3 is 11 amino acids long. Deletions cut 7 bases from V and 6 bases from J, with 9 bases between. CDR1 and CDR2 (germline): ENHRY, SYGVKD. The sequenced sample was naive CD4+ T cells sorted from blood. Documented subset: CD45RA+ positively selected. The chain uses TRBV10-3 and TRBJ1-2, with D possibly being TRBD1 (5 bases). The receptor was derived from a man aged 18 to 35 in good health. The CDR3: CAIKRGDGYTF. In DNA form, the CDR3 reads TGTGCCATCAAAAGGGGTGATGGCTACACCTTC.